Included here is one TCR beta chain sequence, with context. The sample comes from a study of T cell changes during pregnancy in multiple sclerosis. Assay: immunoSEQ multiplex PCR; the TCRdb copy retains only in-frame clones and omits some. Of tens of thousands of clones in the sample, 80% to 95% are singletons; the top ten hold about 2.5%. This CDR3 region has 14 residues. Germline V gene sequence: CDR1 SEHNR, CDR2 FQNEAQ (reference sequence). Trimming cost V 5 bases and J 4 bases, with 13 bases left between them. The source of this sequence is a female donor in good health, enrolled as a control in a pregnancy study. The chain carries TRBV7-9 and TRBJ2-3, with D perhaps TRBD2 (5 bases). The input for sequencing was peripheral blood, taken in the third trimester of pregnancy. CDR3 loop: CASSGGSRADTQYF. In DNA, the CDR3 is TGTGCCAGCAGCGGCGGGTCCCGGGCAGATACGCAGTATTTT.